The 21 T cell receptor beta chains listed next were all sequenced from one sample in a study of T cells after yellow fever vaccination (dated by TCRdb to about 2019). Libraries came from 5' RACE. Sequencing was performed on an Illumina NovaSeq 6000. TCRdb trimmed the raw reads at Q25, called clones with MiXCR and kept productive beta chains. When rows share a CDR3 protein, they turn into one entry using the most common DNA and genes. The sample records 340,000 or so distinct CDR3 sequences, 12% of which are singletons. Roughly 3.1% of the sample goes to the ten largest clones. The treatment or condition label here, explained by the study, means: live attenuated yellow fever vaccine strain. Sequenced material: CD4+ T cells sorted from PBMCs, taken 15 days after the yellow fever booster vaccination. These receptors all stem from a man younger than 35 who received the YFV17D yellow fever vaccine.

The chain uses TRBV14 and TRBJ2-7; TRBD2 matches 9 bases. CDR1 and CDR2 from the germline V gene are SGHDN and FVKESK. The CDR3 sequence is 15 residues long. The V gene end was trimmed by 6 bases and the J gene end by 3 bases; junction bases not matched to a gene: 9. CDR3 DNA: TGTGCCAGCAGTCTTAGCGGGGGTCCCTACTACGAGCAGTACTTC. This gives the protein CASSLSGGPYYEQYF.

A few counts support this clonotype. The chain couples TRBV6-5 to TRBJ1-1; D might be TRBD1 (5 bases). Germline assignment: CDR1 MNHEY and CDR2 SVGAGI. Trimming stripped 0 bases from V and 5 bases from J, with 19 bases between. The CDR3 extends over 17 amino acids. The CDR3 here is CASSYSIGGTVGTEAFF. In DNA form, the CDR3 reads TGTGCCAGCAGTTACTCGATTGGTGGGACCGTGGGAACTGAAGCTTTCTTT.

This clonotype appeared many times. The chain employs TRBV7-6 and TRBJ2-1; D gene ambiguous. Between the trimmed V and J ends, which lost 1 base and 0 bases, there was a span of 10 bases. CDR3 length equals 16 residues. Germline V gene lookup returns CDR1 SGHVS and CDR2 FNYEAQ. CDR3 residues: CASSLDRPSSYNEQFF. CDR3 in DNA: TGTGCCAGCAGCTTAGACCGCCCGAGCTCCTACAATGAGCAGTTCTTC.

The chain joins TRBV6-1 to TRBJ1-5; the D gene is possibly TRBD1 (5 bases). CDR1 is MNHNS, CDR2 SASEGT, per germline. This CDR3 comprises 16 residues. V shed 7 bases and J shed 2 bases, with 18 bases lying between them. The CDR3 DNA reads TGTGCCAGCACCACCCGGGCCAGGGAGGGCAATCAGCCCCAGCATTTT. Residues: CASTTRAREGNQPQHF.

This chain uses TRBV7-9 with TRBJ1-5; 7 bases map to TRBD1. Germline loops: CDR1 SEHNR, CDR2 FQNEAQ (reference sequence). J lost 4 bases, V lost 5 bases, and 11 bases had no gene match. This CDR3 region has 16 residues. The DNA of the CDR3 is TGTGCCAGCAGCCTCCAGGGGGGAAGTGGTAATCAGCCCCAGCATTTT. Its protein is CASSLQGGSGNQPQHF. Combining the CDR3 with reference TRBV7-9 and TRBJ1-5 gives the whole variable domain DTGVSQNPRHKITKRGQNVTFRCDPISEHNRLYWYRQTLGQGPEFLTYFQNEAQLEKSRLLSDRFSAERPKGSFSTLEIQRTEQGDSAMYLCASSLQGGSGNQPQHFGDGTRLSIL.

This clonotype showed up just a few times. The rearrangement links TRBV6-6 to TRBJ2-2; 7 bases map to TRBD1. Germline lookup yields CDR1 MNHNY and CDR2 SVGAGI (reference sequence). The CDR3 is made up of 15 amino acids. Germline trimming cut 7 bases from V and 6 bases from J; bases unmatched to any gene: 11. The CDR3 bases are TGTGCCAGCATTTTAGGGACAGCCTGGGCCGGGGAGCTGTTTTTT. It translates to CASILGTAWAGELFF.

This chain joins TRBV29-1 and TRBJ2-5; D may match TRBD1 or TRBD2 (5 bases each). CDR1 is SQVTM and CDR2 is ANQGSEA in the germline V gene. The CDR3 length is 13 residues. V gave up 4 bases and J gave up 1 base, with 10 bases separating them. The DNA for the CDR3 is TGCAGCGTTGCGGTCGGGGCCCAAGAGACCCAGTACTTC. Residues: CSVAVGAQETQYF. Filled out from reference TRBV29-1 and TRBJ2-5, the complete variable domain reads SAVISQKPSRDICQRGTSLTIQCQVDSQVTMMFWYRQQPGQSLTLIATANQGSEATYESGFVIDKFPISRPNLTFSTLTVSNMSPEDSSIYLCSVAVGAQETQYFGPGTRLLVL.

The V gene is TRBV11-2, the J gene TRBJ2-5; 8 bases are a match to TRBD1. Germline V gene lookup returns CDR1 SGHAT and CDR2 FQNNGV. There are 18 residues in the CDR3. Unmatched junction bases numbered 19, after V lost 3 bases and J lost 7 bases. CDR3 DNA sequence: TGTGCCAGCAGCTTTTGGAGAGGCCGGGGACAGGAGGGGAGGACCCAGTACTTC. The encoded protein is CASSFWRGRGQEGRTQYF.

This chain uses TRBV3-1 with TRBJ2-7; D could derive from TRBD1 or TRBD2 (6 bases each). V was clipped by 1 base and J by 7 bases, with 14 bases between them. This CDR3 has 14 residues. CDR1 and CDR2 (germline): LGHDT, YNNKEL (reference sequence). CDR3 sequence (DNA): TGTGCCAGCAGCCAAGGGGCTGGAGGGGGAGAGCAGTACGTC. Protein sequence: CASSQGAGGGEQYV.

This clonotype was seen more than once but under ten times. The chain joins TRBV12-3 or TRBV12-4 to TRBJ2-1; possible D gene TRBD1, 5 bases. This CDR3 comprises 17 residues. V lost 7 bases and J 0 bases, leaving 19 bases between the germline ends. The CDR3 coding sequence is TGTGCCAGCACCGCCCTGCCCCAGGGATTCTCCTACAATGAGCAGTTCTTC. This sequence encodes CASTALPQGFSYNEQFF.

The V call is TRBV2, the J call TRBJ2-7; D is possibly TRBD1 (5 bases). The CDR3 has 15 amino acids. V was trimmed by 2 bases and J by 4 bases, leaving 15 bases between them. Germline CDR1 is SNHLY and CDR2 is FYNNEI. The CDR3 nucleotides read TGTGCCAGCAGTGAATTGCGGACACCTAATTACGAGCAGTACTTC. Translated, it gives CASSELRTPNYEQYF.

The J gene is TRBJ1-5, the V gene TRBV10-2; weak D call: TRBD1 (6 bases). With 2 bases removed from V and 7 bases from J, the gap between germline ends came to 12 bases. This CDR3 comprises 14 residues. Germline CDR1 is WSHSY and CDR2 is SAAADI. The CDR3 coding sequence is TGCGCCAGCAGTGAGAAAAACAGGGAACAGCCCCAGCATTTT. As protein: CASSEKNREQPQHF.

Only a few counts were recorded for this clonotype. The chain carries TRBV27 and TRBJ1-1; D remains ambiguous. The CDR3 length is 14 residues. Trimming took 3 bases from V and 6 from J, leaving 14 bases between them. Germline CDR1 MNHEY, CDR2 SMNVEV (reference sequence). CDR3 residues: CASSFVFMSAEAFF. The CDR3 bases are TGTGCCAGCAGTTTCGTCTTTATGTCCGCTGAAGCTTTCTTT.

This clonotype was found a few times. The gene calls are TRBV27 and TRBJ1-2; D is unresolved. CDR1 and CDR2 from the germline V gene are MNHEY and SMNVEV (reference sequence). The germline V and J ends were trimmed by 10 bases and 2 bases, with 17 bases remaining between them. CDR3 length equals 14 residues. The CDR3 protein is CAITSRTGNYGYTF. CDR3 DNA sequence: TGTGCCATAACTAGCCGGACGGGGAACTATGGCTACACCTTC.

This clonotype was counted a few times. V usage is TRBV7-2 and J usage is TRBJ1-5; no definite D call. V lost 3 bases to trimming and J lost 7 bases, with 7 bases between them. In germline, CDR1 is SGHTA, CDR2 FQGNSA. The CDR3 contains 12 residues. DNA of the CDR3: TGTGCCAGCAGCTTGATGGGACAGCCCCAGCATTTT. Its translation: CASSLMGQPQHF.

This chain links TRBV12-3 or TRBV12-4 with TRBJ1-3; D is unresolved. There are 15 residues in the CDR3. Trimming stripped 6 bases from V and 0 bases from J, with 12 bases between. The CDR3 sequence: CASRTTAPSGNTIYF. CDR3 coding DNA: TGTGCCAGCAGAACCACAGCCCCCTCTGGAAACACCATATATTTT.

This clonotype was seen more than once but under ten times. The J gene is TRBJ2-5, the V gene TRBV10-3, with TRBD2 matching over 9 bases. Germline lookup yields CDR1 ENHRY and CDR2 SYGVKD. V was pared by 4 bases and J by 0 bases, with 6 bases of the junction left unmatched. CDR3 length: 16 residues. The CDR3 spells CAISGGIAGDQETQYF. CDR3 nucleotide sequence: TGTGCCATCAGTGGGGGTATAGCGGGGGACCAAGAGACCCAGTACTTC.

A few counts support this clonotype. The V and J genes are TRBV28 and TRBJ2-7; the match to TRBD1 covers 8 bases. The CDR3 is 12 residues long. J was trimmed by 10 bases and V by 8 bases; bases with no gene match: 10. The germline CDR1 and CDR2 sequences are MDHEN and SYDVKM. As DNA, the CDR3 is TGTGCCAGCTCTGCAGGACAGGGTGAACAGTACGTC. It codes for CASSAGQGEQYV.

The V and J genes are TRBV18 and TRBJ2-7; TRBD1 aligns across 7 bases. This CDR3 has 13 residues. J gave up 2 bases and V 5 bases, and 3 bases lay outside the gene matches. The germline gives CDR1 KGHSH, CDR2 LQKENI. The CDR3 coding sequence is TGTGCCAGCTCAACGGGACAGCCCTACGAGCAGTACTTC. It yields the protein CASSTGQPYEQYF.

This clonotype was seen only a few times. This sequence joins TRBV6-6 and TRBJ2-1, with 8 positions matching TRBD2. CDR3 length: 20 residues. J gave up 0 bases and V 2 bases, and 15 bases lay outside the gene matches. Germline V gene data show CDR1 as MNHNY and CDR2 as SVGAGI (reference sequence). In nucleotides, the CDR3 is TGTGCCAGCAGTTACGGGGCTCGAAGCGGGGGTTCTTCCTCCTACAATGAGCAGTTCTTC. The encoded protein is CASSYGARSGGSSSYNEQFF.

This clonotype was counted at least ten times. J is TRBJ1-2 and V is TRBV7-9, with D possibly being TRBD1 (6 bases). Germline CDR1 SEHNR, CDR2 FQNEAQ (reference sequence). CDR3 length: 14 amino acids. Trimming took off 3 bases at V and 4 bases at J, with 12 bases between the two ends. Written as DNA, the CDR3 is TGTGCCAGCAGCTTGCAACAGGGAAGCTATGGCTACACCTTC. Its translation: CASSLQQGSYGYTF. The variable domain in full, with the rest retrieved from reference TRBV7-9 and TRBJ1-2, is DTGVSQNPRHKITKRGQNVTFRCDPISEHNRLYWYRQTLGQGPEFLTYFQNEAQLEKSRLLSDRFSAERPKGSFSTLEIQRTEQGDSAMYLCASSLQQGSYGYTFGSGTRLTVV.